The clone carrying this T cell receptor (beta chain) was observed a few times. Its antigen is still unknown. Unique molecular identifiers were in the cDNA, with template-switch universal primer binding. One entry per CDR3 protein results from TCRdb running MiXCR on the 5' RACE reads. The data hold 1.5 million to 2 million distinct CDR3 sequences, with less than 40% observed a single time. Germline lookup yields CDR1 SGHRS and CDR2 YFSETQ. This CDR3 spans 15 amino acids. The trim removed 4 bases at V and 3 bases at J, leaving 9 bases unmatched. The data were taken from a study of identical twins. Study findings and constraints: Reduced insertions were recorded for abundant cord blood beta clonotypes, with no such pattern in memory repertoires. Sharing of beta out-of-frame sequences by twins showed a weaker excess.

Donors were all healthy Caucasians. The chain links TRBV5-1 to TRBJ1-1, with 7 positions matching TRBD1. The sample consisted of cord blood. The sequence derives from a newborn girl in good health. The CDR3 DNA follows: TGCGCCAGCAGCCGCAGGGGGTGGATGGACACTGAAGCTTTCTTT. Protein sequence: CASSRRGWMDTEAFF. The full variable domain, its missing parts supplied by reference TRBV5-1 and TRBJ1-1, is KAGVTQTPRYLIKTRGQQVTLSCSPISGHRSVSWYQQTPGQGLQFLFEYFSETQRNKGNFPGRFSGRQFSNSRSEMNVSTLELGDSALYLCASSRRGWMDTEAFFGQGTRLTVV.